This T cell receptor beta chain was observed in a study of CD8 T cells in Susac syndrome. The study's findings and limits: An acknowledgment was made by the study that its TCR sequencing and HLA analysis involved relatively few individuals.

V gave up 1 base and J gave up 3 bases, with 15 bases separating them. The CDR3 extends over 15 amino acids. Per the germline V gene, CDR1 is DFQATT and CDR2 is SNEGSKA (reference sequence). Details on this clonotype: Its antigen is as yet unknown.

Random-hexamer reverse transcription was applied to roughly 0.5 to 1 ug RNA. TCRdb redid the calling of the immunoSEQ multiplex PCR reads with MiXCR, one entry per CDR3 protein. The sample lists roughly 150,000 distinct CDR3 sequences, 85% to 95% occurring once. The sequenced sample was CD8+ T cells from PBMCs. This TCR came from a human donor with multiple sclerosis. V usage is TRBV20-1 and J usage is TRBJ1-1; D is unclear. CDR3 sequence (DNA): TGCAGTGCTAGAGGCCGGTATTACCAGGACACTGAAGCTTTCTTT. Its protein product is CSARGRYYQDTEAFF.